This record concerns one T cell receptor (beta chain) sequence. The record originates from a study of OX40 agonist ivuxolimab in advanced cancers. Study as a whole: Patient treatment consisted of intravenous ivuxolimab administration every 2 weeks at 0.01 to 10 mg/kg. The study reported partial responses in three patients: one hepatocellular carcinoma, two cutaneous melanoma.

Sequencing used immunoSEQ multiplex PCR; TCRdb keeps in-frame clones, though not all of them. The data hold approximately 26,000 clones, with roughly 93% observed a single time. The sequenced sample was CD4+ or CD8+ T cells sorted from blood, obtained in a trial of the OX40 agonist ivuxolimab. This TCR derives from an adult with an advanced solid tumor such as melanoma, head and neck, liver or kidney cancer.

The CDR3 nucleotides are TGTGCCAGCCTGAGCTTCTCAGGGGCCCTGAACACTGAAGCTTTCTTT. Translated, it gives CASLSFSGALNTEAFF. The V and J genes are TRBV2 and TRBJ1-1, with D tentatively TRBD1 (6 bases). Deletions cut 8 bases from V and 0 bases from J, with 19 bases between. CDR3 length: 16 amino acids. CDR1 is SNHLY, CDR2 FYNNEI, per germline.